This paragraph reports one T cell receptor (beta chain). The primer mix had 60 Vbeta and 13 Jbeta primers. Sequencing used immunoSEQ multiplex PCR; TCRdb keeps in-frame clones, though not all of them. The table includes some 190,000 clones, roughly 80% detected once. This record belongs to a study of cytomegalovirus exposure and HLA in healthy donors. This CDR3 is 16 amino acids long. The germline V gene has CDR1 MDHEN and CDR2 SYDVKM. Unmatched junction bases numbered 8, after V lost 4 bases and J lost 7 bases. J is TRBJ1-6 and V is TRBV28, with 9 bases lining up with TRBD1. Sequencing was carried out using PBMCs. This clonotype was sampled from a middle-aged man in good health and CMV-seronegative. The CDR3 DNA sequence: TGTGCCAGCAGTTCGCCGGGACAGGGTAAAAATTCACCCCTCCACTTT. Translated, it gives CASSSPGQGKNSPLHF.